This T cell receptor beta chain was identified during a study of shared clonotypes between healthy human individuals. CDR1 and CDR2 (germline): SGHNT, YENEEA. This CDR3 contains 13 residues. V was clipped by 1 base and J by 9 bases, with 10 bases between them. Genomic DNA belonging to each subset was distributed in equal measure over several immunoSEQ plates. Assay: immunoSEQ multiplex PCR; the TCRdb copy retains only in-frame clones and omits some. The sample includes fewer than 1.4 million clones, around 78% seen only once; the top ten take more than 0.55%. The receptor's source is a man in his late teens or twenties in good health. Some clones in this sample may be carry-over from other donors' samples. V and J are TRBV11-3 and TRBJ2-1; D ambiguous. What was sequenced was memory CD4+ T cells from PBMCs. The subset: CD45RA-negative fraction. In DNA form, the CDR3 reads TGTGCCAGCAGCTTAGGTGTGGAGAGTGAGCAGTTCTTC. This gives the protein CASSLGVESEQFF. Filled out from reference TRBV11-3 and TRBJ2-1, the complete variable domain reads EAGVVQSPRYKIIEKKQPVAFWCNPISGHNTLYWYLQNLGQGPELLIRYENEEAVDDSQLPKDRFSAERLKGVDSTLKIQPAELGDSAVYLCASSLGVESEQFFGPGTRLTVL.